One and the same sample provided the 18 T cell receptor beta chains below, sequenced in a study of blood T cell repertoires in COVID-19 (TCRdb year 2020). The library was built by means of the immunoSEQ multiplex PCR assay. This immuneACCESS table, as held by TCRdb, lists in-frame sequences with V and J called but not all clones. Of the missing ones, under half trace to an unresolved V gene in checked studies; the others have no known cause. In this sample the table shows 89,000 or so clones, 89% of which occur a single time. Roughly 2.5% of the sample is taken by the ten largest. Material: peripheral blood. These receptors all stem from a man aged 45-60 years with COVID-19, enrolled during active disease.

This chain joins TRBV14 and TRBJ2-7; TRBD2 aligns across 9 bases. The germline V gene encodes CDR1 SGHDN and CDR2 FVKESK. The CDR3 runs 15 residues. Trimming removed 1 base from V and 6 bases from J; junction bases left unmatched: 7. CDR3 residues: CASSQAGAGGFEQYF. CDR3 nucleotides: TGTGCCAGCAGCCAAGCAGGAGCGGGGGGTTTCGAGCAGTACTTC.

The chain combines TRBV6-4 with TRBJ1-1; D is possibly TRBD1 (5 bases). This CDR3 is built from 13 residues. V dropped 0 bases and J dropped 5 bases, with 7 bases sitting between them. From germline, CDR1 is MRHNA and CDR2 SNTAGT. CDR3 protein: CASSDSAGTEAFF. The DNA of the CDR3 is TGTGCCAGCAGTGACTCTGCAGGGACTGAAGCTTTCTTT.

The chain has TRBV10-2 and TRBJ1-6, with D possibly matching TRBD1 (6 bases). The V and J ends lost 6 bases and 7 bases respectively, with 7 bases between them. The CDR3 extends over 12 amino acids. The germline V gene has CDR1 WSHSY and CDR2 SAAADI. The CDR3 nucleotides read TGCGCCAGCAGAGGACAGAATTCACCCCTCCACTTT. As protein: CASRGQNSPLHF.

The chain links TRBV19 to TRBJ2-1, with D perhaps matching TRBD1 (6 bases). The CDR3 loop spans 14 amino acids. The V gene lost 3 bases and the J gene lost 8 bases, with 14 bases spanning the gap. Germline lookup yields CDR1 LNHDA and CDR2 SQIVND (reference sequence). The CDR3 protein is CASSMMSRGDEQFF. CDR3 bases: TGTGCCAGTAGTATGATGTCCAGGGGCGATGAGCAGTTCTTC. Using reference TRBV19 and TRBJ2-1 for the parts outside the CDR3, the full variable domain is DGGITQSPKYLFRKEGQNVTLSCEQNLNHDAMYWYRQDPGQGLRLIYYSQIVNDFQKGDIAEGYSVSREKKESFPLTVTSAQKNPTAFYLCASSMMSRGDEQFFGPGTRLTVL.

The genes are TRBV11-2 and TRBJ2-2; D gene ambiguous. Germline values: CDR1 SGHAT, CDR2 FQNNGV. V lost 0 bases, J lost 9 bases, and 11 bases lay in between. This CDR3 spans 14 amino acids. The CDR3 is CASSLDPNSRELFF. The CDR3 nucleotides are TGTGCCAGCAGCTTAGATCCCAACAGCCGGGAGCTGTTTTTT.

This chain links TRBV5-1 with TRBJ1-1, with 7 nucleotides matching TRBD1. With 4 bases clipped from V and 3 bases from J, the junction kept 6 bases outside the gene matches. This CDR3 is built from 14 residues. Germline lookup yields CDR1 SGHRS and CDR2 YFSETQ. CDR3 DNA sequence: TGCGCCAGCAGCCGAGGGACAGCAGACACTGAAGCTTTCTTT. Translation: CASSRGTADTEAFF.

As to this clone: This specimen includes other DNA sequences encoding the same CDR3. This rearrangement joins TRBV5-1 to TRBJ2-2; the D gene is possibly TRBD1 (5 bases). The germline V gene encodes CDR1 SGHRS and CDR2 YFSETQ. V was trimmed by 1 base and J by 0 bases, leaving 7 bases between them. The CDR3 covers 15 residues. The CDR3 here is CASSLRQSNTGELFF. CDR3 bases: TGCGCCAGCAGCTTGAGACAGTCGAACACCGGGGAGCTGTTTTTT.

This chain joins TRBV29-1 and TRBJ1-2, with TRBD1 matching over 8 bases. After removal of 6 bases from V and 4 bases from J, the junction contained 7 bases not matched to a gene. Germline CDR1 SQVTM, CDR2 ANQGSEA. The CDR3 extends over 13 amino acids. CDR3 loop: CSVVRDRSYGYTF. For the CDR3, the DNA is TGCAGCGTGGTCCGGGACAGGTCCTATGGCTACACCTTC.

The chain uses TRBV5-4 and TRBJ2-3, with TRBD2 matching 12 bases. In germline, CDR1 is SGHNT, CDR2 YYREEE (reference sequence). V dropped 4 bases and J dropped 0; count of bases not matched to a gene: 9. This CDR3 contains 18 residues. DNA of the CDR3: TGTGCCAGCAGCCCCCGACTAGCGGGGGCATCTAGCACAGATACGCAGTATTTT. The encoded protein is CASSPRLAGASSTDTQYF.

This rearrangement joins TRBV28 to TRBJ1-5; 7 nucleotides match TRBD1. The germline gives CDR1 MDHEN, CDR2 SYDVKM. The CDR3 covers 13 residues. J gave up 1 base and V 7 bases, and 1 base lay outside the gene matches. Here the CDR3 DNA reads TGTGCCAGCACAGGGGGAAGCAATCAGCCCCAGCATTTT. It codes for CASTGGSNQPQHF.

The V call is TRBV9, the J call TRBJ2-7, with TRBD1 as a possible D gene (6 bases). Trimming removed 3 bases at V and 4 bases at J, with 14 bases between. The CDR3 sequence is 14 residues long. Germline V CDR1 and CDR2: SGDLS, YYNGEE. As DNA, the CDR3 is TGTGCCAGCAGCGAGGCCGCAGGGGATTACGAGCAGTACTTC. Translating it yields CASSEAAGDYEQYF.

This rearrangement joins TRBV27 to TRBJ2-1; 14 nucleotides line up with TRBD2. Germline V gene sequence: CDR1 MNHEY, CDR2 SMNVEV (reference sequence). The CDR3 runs 17 residues. The ends lost 5 bases at V and 9 bases at J; junction bases unmatched: 12. As DNA, the CDR3 is TGTGCCAGCAGTCTGACTAGCGGGGGGGCCTTTATGGTTGAGCAGTTCTTC. The encoded protein is CASSLTSGGAFMVEQFF.

This chain joins TRBV5-1 and TRBJ1-3; the D gene is possibly TRBD1 (6 bases). V was shortened by 8 bases and J by 0 bases, with 15 bases between the two germline ends. CDR3 length equals 15 residues. Germline CDR1 is SGHRS and CDR2 is YFSETQ. Here the CDR3 reads CASTPAGDSGNTIYF. CDR3 DNA sequence: TGCGCCAGTACACCTGCAGGGGACTCTGGAAACACCATATATTTT.

The rearrangement joins TRBV12-3 or TRBV12-4 to TRBJ1-1; no reliable D call. The V end was cut by 6 bases, the J end by 0 bases, with 5 bases between. This CDR3 comprises 12 residues. This CDR3 reads CASRRLNTEAFF. In DNA, the CDR3 is TGTGCCAGCAGGCGTTTGAACACTGAAGCTTTCTTT.

The rearrangement uses TRBV4-1 and TRBJ2-7; D remains unclear. This CDR3 spans 15 amino acids. From germline, CDR1 is MGHRA and CDR2 YSYEKL. V shed 2 bases and J shed 0 bases, with 11 bases lying between them. Here the CDR3 DNA reads TGCGCCAGCAGCCAAACCAGACACCACTCCTACGAGCAGTACTTC. Translation: CASSQTRHHSYEQYF.

This chain uses TRBV5-1 with TRBJ1-2, with 8 bases lining up with TRBD1. The CDR3 is 16 residues long. Germline trimming cut 2 bases from V and 2 bases from J; bases unmatched to any gene: 8. Germline CDR1 SGHRS, CDR2 YFSETQ. CDR3: CASSLGQGALNYGYTF. CDR3 nucleotides: TGCGCCAGCAGCTTAGGACAGGGAGCGTTAAACTATGGCTACACCTTC.

This clone was counted once. This chain connects TRBV2 to TRBJ1-5; 9 nucleotides line up with TRBD1. V shed 3 bases, J shed 4 bases, and the junction held 4 bases outside the gene matches. Germline V gene sequence: CDR1 SNHLY, CDR2 FYNNEI. The CDR3 is 15 residues long. The CDR3: CASSENRGRNQPQHF. The CDR3 DNA is TGTGCCAGCAGTGAGAACAGGGGGCGAAATCAGCCCCAGCATTTT.

J is TRBJ2-5 and V is TRBV7-8, with D maybe TRBD2 (6 bases). This CDR3 is 12 amino acids long. Trimming pared 1 base from V and 7 bases from J, leaving 7 bases between. CDR1 is SGHVS and CDR2 is FQNEAQ in the germline V gene. DNA of the CDR3: TGTGCCAGCAGCTTAGATAGCGGGACCCAGTACTTC. Amino acids: CASSLDSGTQYF.